The 22 T cell receptor beta chains presented below share a single source sample, sequenced in a study of control samples from healthy donors and cancer patients. TCRdb keeps only in-frame clones here, not all; method: immunoSEQ multiplex PCR. The sample lists approximately 66,000 clones, 90% seen once, with roughly 5.7% in the top ten. Source material: PBMCs. The receptors come from a man aged 60 to 75 with colorectal cancer.

The chain has TRBV2 and TRBJ2-3; 10 nucleotides line up with TRBD1. This CDR3 has 14 amino acids. Germline V CDR1 and CDR2: SNHLY, FYNNEI. V lost 8 bases to trimming and J lost 4 bases; unmatched junction nucleotides: 6. Here the CDR3 reads CASGTGVRSDTQYF. CDR3 DNA: TGTGCCAGCGGGACAGGGGTTAGATCAGATACGCAGTATTTT.

The chain links TRBV4-1 to TRBJ1-1; unclear D gene. The V end lost 0 bases, the J end lost 0 bases, and 14 bases lay between the germline ends. The V gene's germline CDR1 is MGHRA and CDR2 YSYEKL. The CDR3 has 17 amino acids. The CDR3 coding sequence is TGCGCCAGCAGCCAAGATATTGCGAGTAGTATGAACACTGAAGCTTTCTTT. Amino acids: CASSQDIASSMNTEAFF.

The rearrangement joins TRBV6-1 to TRBJ1-1; D is unclear. Per the germline V gene, CDR1 is MNHNS and CDR2 is SASEGT. Between the trimmed V and J ends, which lost 2 bases and 0 bases, there was a span of 13 bases. This CDR3 has 16 residues. CDR3 protein: CASSERLGRLNTEAFF. In nucleotides, the CDR3 is TGTGCCAGCAGTGAAAGGCTGGGTCGATTGAACACTGAAGCTTTCTTT.

V usage is TRBV7-9 and J usage is TRBJ1-2; D ambiguous. The CDR3 is made up of 14 amino acids. Germline V CDR1 and CDR2: SEHNR, FQNEAQ (reference sequence). V was shortened by 2 bases and J by 8 bases, with 15 bases between the two germline ends. In nucleotides, the CDR3 is TGTGCCAGCAGCTTATCAACGGCACCTAGGGGCTACACCTTC. This translates into CASSLSTAPRGYTF.

The gene calls are TRBV7-9 and TRBJ2-7; possibly TRBD1 or TRBD2 for D (6 bases each). V shed 5 bases and J shed 5 bases, with 16 bases lying between them. Germline V lookup: CDR1 SEHNR, CDR2 FQNEAQ (reference sequence). This CDR3 has 14 residues. CDR3 in amino acids: CASSETRGLNEQYF. Written as DNA, the CDR3 is TGTGCCAGCAGCGAAACCCGGGGGCTTAACGAGCAGTACTTC.

This clone was recorded once. The rearrangement joins TRBV4-3 to TRBJ2-5, with TRBD2 matching 10 bases. Germline values: CDR1 LGHNA, CDR2 YSLEER. With V trimmed by 5 bases and J by 7 bases, 7 bases remained unmatched. The CDR3 spans 14 residues. The DNA for the CDR3 is TGCGCCAGCAGCGGATCTAGCGGGGGCGGGACCCAGTACTTC. It encodes CASSGSSGGGTQYF.

CDR3 coding DNA: TGTGCCACCAGCAGTGGACTAGCGGGGGCCTGGCAAGAGACCCAGTACTTC. The encoded protein is CATSSGLAGAWQETQYF. The chain employs TRBV15 and TRBJ2-5; 13 nucleotides match TRBD2. Trimming at V came to 3 bases and at J to 2 bases, leaving 6 bases not matched to a gene. This CDR3 has 17 amino acids. Germline-derived CDR1 and CDR2 are LNHNV and YYDKDF (reference sequence).

The chain combines TRBV14 with TRBJ1-1; D not resolved. The germline V gene has CDR1 SGHDN and CDR2 FVKESK. Trimming pared 3 bases from V and 0 bases from J, leaving 8 bases between. The CDR3 extends over 14 amino acids. The CDR3 region is CASSHGVLNTEAFF. The DNA for the CDR3 is TGTGCCAGCAGCCACGGGGTGTTGAACACTGAAGCTTTCTTT. Using reference TRBV14 and TRBJ1-1 for the parts outside the CDR3, the full variable domain is EAGVTQFPSHSVIEKGQTVTLRCDPISGHDNLYWYRRVMGKEIKFLLHFVKESKQDESGMPNNRFLAERTGGTYSTLKVQPAELEDSGVYFCASSHGVLNTEAFFGQGTRLTVV.

The genes are TRBV6-5 and TRBJ2-3; the match to TRBD2 covers 9 bases. This CDR3 comprises 14 residues. The J segment lost 7 bases and the V segment lost 6 bases, leaving 8 bases of the junction unmatched. The V gene's germline CDR1 is MNHEY and CDR2 SVGAGI. CDR3 in amino acids: CASSHGAGGNTQYF. The DNA of the CDR3 is TGTGCCAGCAGCCACGGGGCGGGGGGGAATACGCAGTATTTT.

The chain has TRBV28 and TRBJ1-2; TRBD1 is a possible D gene (5 bases). This CDR3 comprises 13 residues. The ends were cut back, 2 bases at V and 6 bases at J, with 10 bases in the middle. Per the germline V gene, CDR1 is MDHEN and CDR2 is SYDVKM. The CDR3 DNA reads as TGTGCCAGCAGTTTAAGGGCAGGGAATGGCTACACCTTC. It encodes CASSLRAGNGYTF.

The J gene is TRBJ2-5, the V gene TRBV19, with D maybe TRBD2 (7 bases). V lost 4 bases to trimming and J lost 5 bases, with 17 bases between them. This CDR3 has 15 amino acids. Germline assignment: CDR1 LNHDA and CDR2 SQIVND (reference sequence). The CDR3: CASSTPGGLVETQYF. The CDR3 region has the DNA TGTGCCAGTAGTACGCCCGGGGGGCTGGTGGAGACCCAGTACTTC.

This rearrangement joins TRBV19 to TRBJ2-2, with no clear D. The length of the CDR3 is 14 residues. Deletions cut 3 bases from V and 0 bases from J, with 5 bases between. CDR1 is LNHDA, CDR2 SQIVND, per germline (reference sequence). In DNA, the CDR3 is TGTGCCAGTAGTATTCTTACGAACACCGGGGAGCTGTTTTTT. Protein product: CASSILTNTGELFF. The full variable domain, with the rest looked up from reference TRBV19 and TRBJ2-2, is DGGITQSPKYLFRKEGQNVTLSCEQNLNHDAMYWYRQDPGQGLRLIYYSQIVNDFQKGDIAEGYSVSREKKESFPLTVTSAQKNPTAFYLCASSILTNTGELFFGEGSRLTVL.

The V and J genes are TRBV29-1 and TRBJ1-5; 9 positions match TRBD1. CDR3 length: 16 residues. V dropped 7 bases and J dropped 0; count of bases not matched to a gene: 10. Looked up from germline, CDR1 is SQVTM and CDR2 is ANQGSEA. The CDR3 region is CSASLGQGNSNQPQHF. DNA of the CDR3: TGCAGCGCTTCCCTCGGACAGGGGAATAGCAATCAGCCCCAGCATTTT.

V usage is TRBV29-1 and J usage is TRBJ1-4, with a possible D match to TRBD1 (5 bases). The germline V gene has CDR1 SQVTM and CDR2 ANQGSEA. V gave up 0 bases and J gave up 8 bases, with 16 bases separating them. The CDR3 spans 15 residues. Written as DNA, the CDR3 is TGCAGCGTTGAAGACGCCACCGCTCAGGGAGAAAAACTGTTTTTT. Translated, it gives CSVEDATAQGEKLFF.

This clone has just one count. V gene TRBV6-5 combines with J gene TRBJ1-6, with no clear D. CDR1 and CDR2 from the germline V gene are MNHEY and SVGAGI. The CDR3 is 14 amino acids. Trimming shortened V by 3 bases and J by 8 bases, and 11 bases separated the two germline ends. CDR3 loop: CASSYQDRDSPLHF. DNA of the CDR3: TGTGCCAGCAGTTATCAGGATCGAGATTCACCCCTCCACTTT.

The rearrangement uses TRBV28 and TRBJ1-1; D gene uncertain. Per the germline V gene, CDR1 is MDHEN and CDR2 is SYDVKM. V lost 2 bases and J 5 bases, leaving 9 bases between the germline ends. This CDR3 has 13 amino acids. The CDR3 sequence is CASSLLSPTEAFF. The CDR3 nucleotides read TGTGCCAGCAGTTTACTGAGCCCTACTGAAGCTTTCTTT.

J is TRBJ2-1 and V is TRBV11-2; 13 nucleotides align to TRBD2. Germline V gene sequence: CDR1 SGHAT, CDR2 FQNNGV. The CDR3 is 15 residues long. Trimming cost V 5 bases and J 6 bases; bases outside gene matches: 4. The CDR3: CASSTGLAGANEQFF. DNA of the CDR3: TGTGCCAGCAGCACCGGACTAGCGGGGGCCAATGAGCAGTTCTTC.

The CDR3 sequence: CATHTRGLNTEAFF. CDR3 in DNA: TGTGCCACCCACACAAGGGGACTGAACACTGAAGCTTTCTTT. The chain links TRBV28 to TRBJ1-1; TRBD1 is a possible D gene (5 bases). CDR1 is MDHEN, CDR2 SYDVKM, per germline. This CDR3 has 14 amino acids. V lost 10 bases and J 0 bases, leaving 15 bases between the germline ends.

The chain recombines TRBV11-1 with TRBJ2-5, with unresolved D. V was shortened by 1 base and J by 1 base, with 7 bases between the two germline ends. The CDR3 sequence is 14 residues long. Germline V gives CDR1 SGHAT, CDR2 FQDESV (reference sequence). In DNA, the CDR3 is TGTGCCAGCAGCTTAGGGGATCTCCAAGAGACCCAGTACTTC. Protein: CASSLGDLQETQYF.

The V gene is TRBV5-6, the J gene TRBJ2-7; TRBD1 matches 9 bases. With V trimmed by 4 bases and J by 6 bases, 5 bases remained unmatched. Germline-derived CDR1 and CDR2 are SGHDT and YYEEEE. The CDR3 extends over 13 amino acids. This CDR3 reads CASSTDRGGEQYF. CDR3 sequence (DNA): TGTGCCAGCAGCACGGACAGGGGAGGCGAGCAGTACTTC.

This clone was recorded once. This rearrangement joins TRBV4-3 to TRBJ2-7; TRBD1 aligns across 7 bases. J lost 0 bases, V lost 4 bases, and 6 bases had no gene match. The CDR3 is 15 amino acids. Germline CDR1 LGHNA, CDR2 YSLEER. The CDR3: CASSPTTGASYEQYF. The CDR3 nucleotides read TGCGCCAGCAGCCCCACTACAGGGGCCTCCTACGAGCAGTACTTC.

The rearrangement links TRBV5-4 to TRBJ2-1; maybe TRBD1 (6 bases). With 4 bases removed from V and 8 bases from J, the gap between germline ends came to 13 bases. The CDR3 length is 13 residues. CDR1 is SGHNT, CDR2 YYREEE, per germline (reference sequence). The CDR3 bases are TGTGCCAGCAGCAGGAAGACAGGAGATGAGCAGTTCTTC. This codes for CASSRKTGDEQFF.